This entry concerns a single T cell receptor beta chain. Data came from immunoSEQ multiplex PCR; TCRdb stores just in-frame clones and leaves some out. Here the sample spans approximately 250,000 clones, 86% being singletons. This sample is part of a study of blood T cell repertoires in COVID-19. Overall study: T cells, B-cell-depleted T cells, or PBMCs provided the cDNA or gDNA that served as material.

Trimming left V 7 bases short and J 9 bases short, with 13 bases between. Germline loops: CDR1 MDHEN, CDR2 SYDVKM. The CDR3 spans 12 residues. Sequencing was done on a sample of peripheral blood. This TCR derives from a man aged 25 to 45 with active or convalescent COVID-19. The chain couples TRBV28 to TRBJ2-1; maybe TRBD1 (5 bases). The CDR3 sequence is CASKDTDREQFF. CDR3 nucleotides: TGTGCCAGCAAGGACACGGATCGTGAGCAGTTCTTC.